The 21 T cell receptor beta chains reported below all come from one sample, sequenced in a study of T cell responses to AZD1222 COVID-19 vaccine. Sequenced by immunoSEQ multiplex PCR; TCRdb stores in-frame clones only, minus some. The sample lists 70,000 to 95,000 clones, roughly 91% occurring once. Sequenced here: peripheral blood, sampled on day 0 of MenACWY control vaccination. The receptors stem from an adult in good health.

This chain connects TRBV6-5 to TRBJ1-2, with 7 bases that match TRBD1. Unmatched junction bases numbered 10, after V lost 6 bases and J lost 3 bases. The CDR3 is 15 amino acids. Germline V gene data show CDR1 as MNHEY and CDR2 as SVGAGI. As DNA, the CDR3 is TGTGCCAGCAGCCGCGACAGGGACGGGCACTATGGCTACACCTTC. It specifies CASSRDRDGHYGYTF.

The chain has TRBV5-1 and TRBJ2-1; TRBD1 is a possible D gene (6 bases). In germline, CDR1 is SGHRS, CDR2 YFSETQ. V shed 0 bases and J shed 5 bases, with 9 bases lying between them. The CDR3 is made up of 14 amino acids. The CDR3 nucleotides are TGCGCCAGCAGCTTGGGGGGGCAGAACAATGAGCAGTTCTTC. Encoded protein: CASSLGGQNNEQFF.

The V gene is TRBV5-8, the J gene TRBJ1-5; TRBD1 matches at 7 bases. The germline CDR1 and CDR2 sequences are SGHTS and YDEGEE. Unmatched junction bases numbered 10, after V lost 4 bases and J lost 6 bases. The CDR3 covers 15 residues. CDR3 sequence (DNA): TGTGCCAGCAGCCAGACAGGGTTGGCGGCTCAGCCCCAGCATTTT. Its translation: CASSQTGLAAQPQHF.

The rearrangement joins TRBV5-4 to TRBJ2-1, with TRBD1 as a possible D gene (7 bases). The CDR3 length is 17 residues. Trimming pared 4 bases from V and 7 bases from J, leaving 24 bases between. Germline V gene lookup returns CDR1 SGHNT and CDR2 YYREEE (reference sequence). CDR3 bases: TGTGCCAGCAGCATACTGGGGGGACAGTCGTTGGGGAATGAGCAGTTCTTC. Encoded protein: CASSILGGQSLGNEQFF.

V usage is TRBV21-1 and J usage is TRBJ2-3; the tabulated D call, TRBD2, remains unverified against the DNA. TRBV21-1 is annotated as a pseudogene. The CDR3 extends over 17 amino acids. The CDR3 sequence: CASSKKEAGGTTDTQYF. DNA of the CDR3: TGTGCCAGCAGCAAAAAGGAAGCGGGGGGTACCACAGATACGCAGTATTTT.

The V and J genes are TRBV18 and TRBJ1-4, with TRBD1 matching over 10 bases. The CDR3 spans 17 residues. V dropped 3 bases and J dropped 0; count of bases not matched to a gene: 4. CDR1 and CDR2 from the germline V gene are KGHSH and LQKENI. CDR3 residues: CASSPGTGVPTNEKLFF. CDR3 coding DNA: TGTGCCAGCTCACCTGGGACAGGGGTCCCAACTAATGAAAAACTGTTTTTT.

J is TRBJ1-2 and V is TRBV6-2 or TRBV6-3; D is ambiguous. The germline gives CDR1 MNHEY, CDR2 SVGEGT. This CDR3 has 14 amino acids. Trimming pared 0 bases from V and 8 bases from J, leaving 13 bases between. The DNA for the CDR3 is TGTGCCAGCAGTTACTCGGCGGGCAGCCACGGCTACACCTTC. It codes for CASSYSAGSHGYTF.

This sequence joins TRBV7-9 and TRBJ1-3; TRBD1 might be the D (5 bases). Germline V gives CDR1 SEHNR, CDR2 FQNEAQ (reference sequence). The ends were cut back, 7 bases at V and 4 bases at J, with 17 bases in the middle. The CDR3 has 15 amino acids. The CDR3 reads CASTLSGVGGNTIYF. Here the CDR3 DNA reads TGTGCCAGCACCCTATCGGGGGTGGGGGGAAACACCATATATTTT.

The chain combines TRBV4-1 with TRBJ2-7; D tentatively fits TRBD1 or TRBD2 (6 bases each). CDR1 and CDR2 from the germline V gene are MGHRA and YSYEKL. The V end lost 1 base, the J end lost 5 bases, and 12 bases lay between the germline ends. The CDR3 is 14 amino acids. CDR3 amino acids: CASSQGGGRDEQYF. The DNA for the CDR3 is TGCGCCAGCAGCCAAGGAGGGGGGCGGGACGAGCAGTACTTC.

This clone appeared a single time. This chain links TRBV3-1 (or the pseudogene TRBV3-2) with TRBJ1-1, with no clear D. The CDR3 covers 14 residues. Germline V gene lookup returns CDR1 LGHDT and CDR2 YNNKEL (reference sequence). Trimming shortened V by 1 base and J by 1 base, and 7 bases separated the two germline ends. The chain's CDR3 is CASSQAVGNTEAFF. The CDR3 DNA follows: TGTGCCAGCAGCCAAGCAGTCGGGAACACTGAAGCTTTCTTT.

The chain recombines TRBV11-3 with TRBJ2-7; D unresolved. The CDR3 extends over 12 amino acids. V was shortened by 1 base and J by 7 bases, with 8 bases between the two germline ends. Germline loops: CDR1 SGHNT, CDR2 YENEEA. CDR3 in DNA: TGTGCCAGCAGCTTAGGACCCTGGGAGCAGTACTTC. It codes for CASSLGPWEQYF.

The chain has TRBV5-1 and TRBJ1-1, with 8 bases lining up with TRBD1. After removal of 2 bases from V and 3 bases from J, the junction contained 9 bases not matched to a gene. Germline V gives CDR1 SGHRS, CDR2 YFSETQ. The CDR3 is 16 residues long. The CDR3 DNA follows: TGCGCCAGCAGCTTCACCCGGACAGGGATCGACACTGAAGCTTTCTTT. Protein sequence: CASSFTRTGIDTEAFF.

V gene TRBV19 combines with J gene TRBJ1-6; D not certain. The CDR3 is made up of 17 amino acids. Trimming took off 6 bases at V and 0 bases at J, with 15 bases between the two ends. Germline values: CDR1 LNHDA, CDR2 SQIVND (reference sequence). The DNA of the CDR3 is TGTGCCAGTAGAAAGGGAGAGAGAAGCTCCTATAATTCACCCCTCCACTTT. Protein: CASRKGERSSYNSPLHF.

The chain's CDR3 is CASSYSQGNQPQHF. CDR3 in DNA: TGTGCCAGCAGTTACTCACAGGGGAATCAGCCCCAGCATTTT. The V gene is TRBV6-6, the J gene TRBJ1-5; 7 bases align to TRBD1. The germline gives CDR1 MNHNY, CDR2 SVGAGI (reference sequence). J gave up 4 bases and V 0 bases, and 0 bases lay outside the gene matches. CDR3 length equals 14 residues.

This clone was detected only once. The chain has TRBV2 and TRBJ1-2; D unclear. Germline V gene lookup returns CDR1 SNHLY and CDR2 FYNNEI. The V end was cut by 5 bases, the J end by 2 bases, with 24 bases between. The length of the CDR3 is 18 residues. The CDR3 DNA follows: TGTGCCAGCAGTCCTCCCCGGCCCTCCCTTACCGAGAACTATGGCTACACCTTC. Translation gives CASSPPRPSLTENYGYTF.

The chain links TRBV6-5 to TRBJ1-1; a weak D match, TRBD1 (5 bases). CDR1 is MNHEY, CDR2 SVGAGI, per germline. The V end was cut by 6 bases, the J end by 0 bases, with 8 bases between. The CDR3 has 13 amino acids. DNA for the CDR3: TGTGCCAGCAGCAGACAGATGAACACTGAAGCTTTCTTT. It is translated as CASSRQMNTEAFF.

The rearrangement links TRBV4-3 to TRBJ1-2; 7 nucleotides match TRBD1. Germline assignment: CDR1 LGHNA and CDR2 YSLEER. The CDR3 length is 14 residues. With V trimmed by 4 bases and J by 2 bases, 4 bases remained unmatched. CDR3 residues: CASSPQTGNYGYTF. CDR3 coding DNA: TGCGCCAGCAGCCCCCAGACAGGGAACTATGGCTACACCTTC.

V usage is TRBV30 and J usage is TRBJ1-2, with 8 positions matching TRBD1. The CDR3 runs 11 residues. The V gene end was trimmed by 0 bases and the J gene end by 14 bases; junction bases not matched to a gene: 5. CDR1 and CDR2 from the germline V gene are GTSNPN and SVGIG (reference sequence). In DNA, the CDR3 is TGTGCCTGGAGTGTAGGCGACAGGGGTACCTTC. Translated: CAWSVGDRGTF.

V usage is TRBV7-9 and J usage is TRBJ1-4; tentative D call: TRBD1 (6 bases). The germline V and J ends were trimmed by 4 bases and 3 bases, with 12 bases remaining between them. The germline V gene has CDR1 SEHNR and CDR2 FQNEAQ (reference sequence). This CDR3 is built from 15 residues. The CDR3 DNA reads as TGTGCCAGCAGCTCCAATGACAGGCCTAATGAAAAACTGTTTTTT. Translating it yields CASSSNDRPNEKLFF.

This clone has only one observation. The chain uses TRBV13 and TRBJ2-2, with 7 bases fitting TRBD1. The CDR3 runs to 17 residues. The J segment lost 5 bases and the V segment lost 4 bases, leaving 13 bases of the junction unmatched. Germline-derived CDR1 and CDR2 are PRHDT and FYEKMQ (reference sequence). CDR3: CASSSGLGGRRTGELFF. As DNA, the CDR3 is TGTGCCAGCAGCTCCGGGTTAGGGGGCAGACGGACCGGGGAGCTGTTTTTT. Using reference TRBV13 and TRBJ2-2 for the parts outside the CDR3, the full variable domain is AAGVIQSPRHLIKEKRETATLKCYPIPRHDTVYWYQQGPGQDPQFLISFYEKMQSDKGSIPDRFSAQQFSDYHSELNMSSLELGDSALYFCASSSGLGGRRTGELFFGEGSRLTVL.

The chain is built from TRBV5-6 and TRBJ1-1; no clear D. Germline V gene data show CDR1 as SGHDT and CDR2 as YYEEEE. This CDR3 has 15 residues. Trimming left V 0 bases short and J 0 bases short, with 9 bases between. The CDR3 DNA follows: TGTGCCAGCAGCTTGGAACAACTCATGAACACTGAAGCTTTCTTT. This sequence encodes CASSLEQLMNTEAFF. The full variable domain, completed using reference TRBV5-6 and TRBJ1-1, is DAGVTQSPTHLIKTRGQQVTLRCSPKSGHDTVSWYQQALGQGPQFIFQYYEEEERQRGNFPDRFSGHQFPNYSSELNVNALLLGDSALYLCASSLEQLMNTEAFFGQGTRLTVV.